Sequencing of this T cell receptor (beta chain) was carried out in a study of CD8+CD57+ T cells in acquired aplastic anemia. Across the whole study: Mean yield of DNA from sorted CD4+ and CD8+ cells was about 3.2 ug.

Flow cytometry had shown expanded CD8+CD57+ cells in the patients chosen for sequencing. TCR beta VDJ and CDR3 profiling used genomic DNA as template. TCRdb re-derived calls from the reads in MiXCR, one entry per CDR3 protein. The sample consists of more than 150,000 distinct CDR3 sequences, less than 60% of them appearing once. CDR1 is SGHNT and CDR2 is YYREEE in the germline V gene (reference sequence). CDR3 size: 13 residues. The germline V and J ends were trimmed by 4 bases and 0 bases, with 7 bases remaining between them. This clonotype was obtained from a human donor with aplastic anemia. The sequencing sample was made of sorted CD4+, CD8+, or CD8+CD57+ T cells (not recorded which) from PBMCs. This rearrangement joins TRBV5-4 to TRBJ2-5, with unresolved D. The CDR3 loop is CASSHTNQETQYF. In DNA, the CDR3 is TGTGCCAGCAGCCACACCAACCAAGAGACCCAGTACTTC. Variable domain in full (rest from reference TRBV5-4 and TRBJ2-5): ETGVTQSPTHLIKTRGQQVTLRCSSQSGHNTVSWYQQALGQGPQFIFQYYREEENGRGNFPPRFSGLQFPNYSSELNVNALELDDSALYLCASSHTNQETQYFGPGTRLLVL.